The 28 T cell receptor beta chains in this list originate from one sample, sequenced in a study of blood T cell repertoires in COVID-19. Profiled with immunoSEQ multiplex PCR; TCRdb holds only in-frame clones, not every one. The table has approximately 340,000 clones, roughly 92% seen once; the top ten hold 0.8% to 0.9%. The sequencing input was PBMCs or T cells enriched from blood (not recorded which). These receptors were taken from a woman in her 40s who had been exposed to COVID-19.

The chain links TRBV12-2 to TRBJ2-7; the table calls TRBD2, which could not be checked here. TRBV12-2 is a recognized pseudogene. The CDR3 length is 16 residues. The DNA of the CDR3 is TGTGCAAGTCGCCTAACGGAGACTAGCGGGGTTTACGAGCAGTACTTC. Protein product: CASRLTETSGVYEQYF.

The gene calls are TRBV27 and TRBJ1-2, with TRBD1 identical over 11 bases. There are 12 residues in the CDR3. J was trimmed by 13 bases and V by 6 bases; bases with no gene match: 7. Germline CDR1 MNHEY, CDR2 SMNVEV (reference sequence). The CDR3 region has the DNA TGTGCCAGCAGCAACCGGGACAGGGGGGTCACCTTC. It translates to CASSNRDRGVTF.

The chain joins TRBV10-3 to TRBJ2-5, with D uncertain. Trimming cost V 0 bases and J 0 bases, with 8 bases left between them. CDR1 and CDR2 (germline): ENHRY, SYGVKD. The CDR3 has 15 amino acids. This CDR3 is CAISESSIYQETQYF. The CDR3, as DNA: TGTGCCATCAGTGAGTCTAGCATTTACCAAGAGACCCAGTACTTC.

The rearrangement uses TRBV5-1 and TRBJ1-1; weak D call: TRBD1 (5 bases). Per the germline V gene, CDR1 is SGHRS and CDR2 is YFSETQ. The CDR3 has 15 residues. The germline V and J ends were trimmed by 2 bases and 1 base, with 12 bases remaining between them. CDR3 sequence reads: CASSLDDSWNTEAFF. In nucleotides, the CDR3 is TGCGCCAGCAGCTTAGACGACAGTTGGAACACTGAAGCTTTCTTT.

V and J are TRBV3-1 (or the pseudogene TRBV3-2) and TRBJ1-1, with D possibly matching TRBD1 (5 bases). Germline lookup yields CDR1 LGHDT and CDR2 YNNKEL (reference sequence). The CDR3 runs 13 residues. The V end was cut by 4 bases, the J end by 3 bases, with 9 bases between. CDR3 loop: CASSPQEYTEAFF. The CDR3 DNA reads as TGTGCCAGCAGCCCACAGGAATACACTGAAGCTTTCTTT.

The genes are TRBV1 and TRBJ2-1; the table's D call of TRBD2 was not tested on the DNA. TRBV1 is deemed a pseudogene. This CDR3 spans 19 amino acids. The CDR3: CTSSPIGLLAGNSYNEQFF. As DNA, the CDR3 is TGCACCAGCAGCCCCATTGGGTTACTAGCGGGAAATAGCTACAATGAGCAGTTCTTC.

The rearrangement links TRBV30 to TRBJ2-1, with D tentatively TRBD2 (6 bases). Germline V gene sequence: CDR1 GTSNPN, CDR2 SVGIG (reference sequence). The CDR3 runs 15 residues. The ends were cut back, 4 bases at V and 4 bases at J, with 17 bases in the middle. The CDR3 region is CAWNPLAGIYNEQFF. DNA for the CDR3: TGTGCCTGGAATCCACTGGCGGGGATATACAATGAGCAGTTCTTC.

V usage is TRBV11-2 and J usage is TRBJ1-2; D may be TRBD1 (5 bases). V lost 3 bases to trimming and J lost 1 base, with 9 bases between them. The CDR3 is made up of 14 amino acids. Germline V gene lookup returns CDR1 SGHAT and CDR2 FQNNGV. CDR3 in amino acids: CASSLTDLNYGYTF. The CDR3 coding sequence is TGTGCCAGCAGCTTGACAGATCTTAACTATGGCTACACCTTC.

The chain joins TRBV7-3 to TRBJ2-2, with 10 bases that match TRBD1. This CDR3 has 17 amino acids. V was clipped by 5 bases and J by 7 bases; unmatched bases: 13. From germline, CDR1 is SGHTA and CDR2 FQGTGA. CDR3 amino acids: CASSPTRRQGAGGELFF. CDR3 nucleotide sequence: TGTGCCAGCAGCCCCACCCGTAGACAGGGGGCCGGCGGGGAGCTGTTTTTT.

The chain is built from TRBV5-1 and TRBJ2-7, with 7 positions matching TRBD2. This CDR3 comprises 14 residues. V shed 4 bases, J shed 3 bases, and the junction held 7 bases outside the gene matches. The germline V gene encodes CDR1 SGHRS and CDR2 YFSETQ. For the CDR3, the DNA is TGCGCCAGCAGCATCCGAGCGGGGAACTACGAGCAGTACTTC. It encodes CASSIRAGNYEQYF.

The V gene is TRBV19, the J gene TRBJ1-3; D gene ambiguous. With 5 bases removed from V and 4 bases from J, the gap between germline ends came to 9 bases. The germline V gene has CDR1 LNHDA and CDR2 SQIVND (reference sequence). CDR3 length: 13 amino acids. The CDR3 region is CASSLITGNTIYF. CDR3 DNA sequence: TGTGCCAGTAGTCTGATTACAGGAAACACCATATATTTT.

DNA of the CDR3: TGTGCCAGCAACTCCCGACGGACAGCTCACTATGGCTACACCTTC. Translation: CASNSRRTAHYGYTF. V gene TRBV6-5 combines with J gene TRBJ1-2; D may be TRBD1 (6 bases). V lost 7 bases to trimming and J lost 3 bases, with 18 bases between them. Germline V gene sequence: CDR1 MNHEY, CDR2 SVGAGI. The CDR3 extends over 15 amino acids.

This clone was detected only a few times. The rearrangement joins TRBV7-9 to TRBJ1-4; 8 bases are a match to TRBD1. Per the germline V gene, CDR1 is SEHNR and CDR2 is FQNEAQ (reference sequence). The CDR3 contains 15 residues. The trim removed 5 bases at V and 5 bases at J, leaving 7 bases unmatched. The CDR3 DNA is TGTGCCAGCAGCCCACCCGGGACAGGAAATGAAAAACTGTTTTTT. Its translation is CASSPPGTGNEKLFF.

This rearrangement joins TRBV14 to TRBJ1-6; perhaps TRBD1 as D (6 bases). The CDR3 runs to 18 residues. Trimming stripped 5 bases from V and 0 bases from J, with 17 bases between. Germline loops: CDR1 SGHDN, CDR2 FVKESK. The DNA for the CDR3 is TGTGCCAGCAGCTTCAAGACAGGTCCCAGCTCCTATAATTCACCCCTCCACTTT. It encodes CASSFKTGPSSYNSPLHF.

V and J are TRBV24-1 and TRBJ2-1, with 9 bases matching TRBD1. J lost 7 bases, V lost 7 bases, and 7 bases had no gene match. CDR3 size: 14 residues. Looked up from germline, CDR1 is KGHDR and CDR2 is SFDVKD. The CDR3 sequence is CATSRTGAGNEQFF. In DNA form, the CDR3 reads TGTGCCACCAGCCGGACAGGGGCAGGGAATGAGCAGTTCTTC.

The CDR3: CASSVWEGGHEQFF. The CDR3 DNA reads TGTGCCAGCAGCGTTTGGGAAGGGGGTCATGAGCAGTTCTTC. V usage is TRBV9 and J usage is TRBJ2-1, with D possibly matching TRBD1 (6 bases). The germline CDR1 and CDR2 sequences are SGDLS and YYNGEE. V lost 2 bases and J lost 8, with 14 bases in between. The CDR3 loop spans 14 amino acids.

This chain connects TRBV5-4 to TRBJ2-6, with a possible D match to TRBD2 (5 bases). This CDR3 is 16 amino acids long. Trimming shortened V by 4 bases and J by 4 bases, and 15 bases separated the two germline ends. CDR1 and CDR2 from the germline V gene are SGHNT and YYREEE (reference sequence). This CDR3 is CASSQMTAGGANVLTF. CDR3 in DNA: TGTGCCAGCAGCCAAATGACGGCGGGCGGGGCCAACGTCCTGACTTTC.

J is TRBJ2-1 and V is TRBV29-1; tentative D call: TRBD2 (5 bases). Germline CDR1 is SQVTM and CDR2 is ANQGSEA. V was clipped by 4 bases and J by 4 bases, with 8 bases between them. The CDR3 is 12 amino acids. The CDR3 sequence: CSVGSAYNEQFF. CDR3 in DNA: TGCAGCGTTGGTAGCGCTTACAATGAGCAGTTCTTC.

The V gene is TRBV29-1, the J gene TRBJ2-3; 8 positions agree with TRBD1. Germline V gene sequence: CDR1 SQVTM, CDR2 ANQGSEA. This CDR3 spans 14 amino acids. The junction had 4 bases not matched to a gene; V was cut back by 1 base and J by 4 bases. This CDR3 reads CSVEGGTGADTQYF. The CDR3 nucleotides read TGCAGCGTTGAAGGGGGGACAGGCGCAGATACGCAGTATTTT.

This chain links TRBV29-1 with TRBJ1-1, with TRBD1 as a possible D gene (5 bases). With 7 bases removed from V and 5 bases from J, the gap between germline ends came to 14 bases. This CDR3 is built from 12 residues. Germline values: CDR1 SQVTM, CDR2 ANQGSEA. The CDR3 loop is CSASGGRTEAFF. The CDR3 region has the DNA TGCAGCGCCTCCGGGGGGAGGACTGAAGCTTTCTTT.

The chain joins TRBV30 to TRBJ1-1; no reliable D call. Germline CDR1 GTSNPN, CDR2 SVGIG (reference sequence). Trimming stripped 3 bases from V and 1 base from J, with 9 bases between. The CDR3 covers 13 residues. CDR3 nucleotide sequence: TGTGCCTGGAGACAACAGTGGAACACTGAAGCTTTCTTT. This gives the protein CAWRQQWNTEAFF.

V and J are TRBV6-6 and TRBJ1-2; 11 bases align to TRBD1. This CDR3 is built from 16 residues. The germline V gene encodes CDR1 MNHNY and CDR2 SVGAGI (reference sequence). The junction had 6 bases not matched to a gene; V was cut back by 0 bases and J by 6 bases. The CDR3 nucleotides read TGTGCCAGCAGTTACTCTCTGCGGGACAGGGGGGATGGCTACACCTTC. The encoded protein is CASSYSLRDRGDGYTF.

The CDR3 reads CASSPGTGGSAEKLFF. The DNA of the CDR3 is TGCGCCAGCAGCCCCGGGACAGGGGGTTCTGCTGAAAAACTGTTTTTT. This chain joins TRBV5-1 and TRBJ1-4, with 11 bases lining up with TRBD1. The junction had 9 bases not matched to a gene; V was cut back by 4 bases and J by 7 bases. Germline V CDR1 and CDR2: SGHRS, YFSETQ. The CDR3 sequence is 16 residues long.

The V and J genes are TRBV10-3 and TRBJ1-5; D perhaps matches TRBD1 (5 bases). The CDR3 is 13 amino acids. Looked up from germline, CDR1 is ENHRY and CDR2 is SYGVKD. The CDR3 nucleotides are TGTGCGACCAGGCGGGGGGAGGGTCAGCCCCAGCATTTT. It specifies CATRRGEGQPQHF.

The gene calls are TRBV30 and TRBJ1-4; D not resolved. The V end was cut by 1 base, the J end by 4 bases, with 10 bases between. Looked up from germline, CDR1 is GTSNPN and CDR2 is SVGIG (reference sequence). The CDR3 runs to 14 residues. The CDR3 here is CAWSGGSSNEKLFF. The CDR3 bases are TGTGCCTGGAGTGGAGGGAGCAGTAATGAAAAACTGTTTTTT.

The V and J genes are TRBV5-1 and TRBJ1-5; D is undetermined. V lost 4 bases, J lost 10 bases, and 15 bases lay in between. CDR1 and CDR2 (germline): SGHRS, YFSETQ. The CDR3 covers 13 residues. In DNA form, the CDR3 reads TGCGCCAGCAGCGGAGAGGTCTCGGGACCCCAGCATTTT. It codes for CASSGEVSGPQHF.

The V and J genes are TRBV19 and TRBJ2-7; 14 bases are a match to TRBD2. Germline CDR1 LNHDA, CDR2 SQIVND (reference sequence). The CDR3 length is 16 residues. Trimming at V came to 4 bases and at J to 4 bases, leaving 6 bases not matched to a gene. The CDR3 reads CASSTSGTSGGYEQYF. The CDR3 DNA reads TGTGCCAGTAGTACCTCCGGGACTAGCGGGGGATACGAGCAGTACTTC.

To note about this clone: A junction end diverges from the germline sequence, so it may reflect a read error. The J gene is TRBJ1-4, the V gene TRBV7-7, with 7 bases aligning to TRBD1. The CDR3 is 15 residues long. Germline V CDR1 and CDR2: SSHAT, FNYEAQ (reference sequence). CDR3 in DNA: TGTGCTAGCAGCACTCGGGACAGTCCAAATGAAAAACTGTTTTTT. This codes for CASSTRDSPNEKLFF.